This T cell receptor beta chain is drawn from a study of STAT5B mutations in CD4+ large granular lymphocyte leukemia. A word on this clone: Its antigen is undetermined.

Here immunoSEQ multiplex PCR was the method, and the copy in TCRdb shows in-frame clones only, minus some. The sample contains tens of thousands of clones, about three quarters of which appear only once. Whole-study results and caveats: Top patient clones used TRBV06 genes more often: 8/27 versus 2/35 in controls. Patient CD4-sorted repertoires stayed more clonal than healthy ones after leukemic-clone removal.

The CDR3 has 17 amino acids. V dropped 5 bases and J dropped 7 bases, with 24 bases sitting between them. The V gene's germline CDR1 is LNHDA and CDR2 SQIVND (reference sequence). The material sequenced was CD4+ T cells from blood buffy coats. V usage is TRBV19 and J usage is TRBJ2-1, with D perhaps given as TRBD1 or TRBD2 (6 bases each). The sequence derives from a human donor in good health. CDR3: CASSPTGSGAVRNEQFF. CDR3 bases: TGTGCCAGTAGTCCTACAGGGTCGGGAGCCGTGAGAAATGAGCAGTTCTTC.